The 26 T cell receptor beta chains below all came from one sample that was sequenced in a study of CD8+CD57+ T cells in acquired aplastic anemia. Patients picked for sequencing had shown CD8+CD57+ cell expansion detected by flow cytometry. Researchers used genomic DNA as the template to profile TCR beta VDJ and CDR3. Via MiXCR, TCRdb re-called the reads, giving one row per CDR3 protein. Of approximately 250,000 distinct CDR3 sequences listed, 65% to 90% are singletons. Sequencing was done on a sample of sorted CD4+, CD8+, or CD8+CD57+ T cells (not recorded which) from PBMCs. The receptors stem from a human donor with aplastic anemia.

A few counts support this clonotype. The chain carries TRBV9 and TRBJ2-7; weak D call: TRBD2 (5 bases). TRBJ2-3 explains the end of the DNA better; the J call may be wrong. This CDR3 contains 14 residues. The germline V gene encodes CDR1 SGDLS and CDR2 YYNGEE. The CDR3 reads CASSLAVDSYEQYF. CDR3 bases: TGTGCCAGCAGCCTCGCCGTGGACTCCTACGAGCAGTATTTT.

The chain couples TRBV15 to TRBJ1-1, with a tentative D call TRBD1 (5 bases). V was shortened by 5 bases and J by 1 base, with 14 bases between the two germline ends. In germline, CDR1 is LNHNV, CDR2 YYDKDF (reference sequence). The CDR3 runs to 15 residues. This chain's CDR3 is CATSVPTAANTEAFF. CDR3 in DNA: TGTGCCACCAGCGTACCGACAGCGGCGAACACTGAAGCTTTCTTT.

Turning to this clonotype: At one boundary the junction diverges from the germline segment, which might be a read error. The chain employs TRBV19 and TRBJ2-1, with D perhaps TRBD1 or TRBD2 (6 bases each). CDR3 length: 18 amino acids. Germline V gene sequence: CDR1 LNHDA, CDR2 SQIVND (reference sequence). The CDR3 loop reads CASSIDPWRGASHNEQFF. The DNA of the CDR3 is TGTGCCAGTAGTATAGATCCTTGGAGGGGGGCCTCCCACAATGAGCAGTTCTTC.

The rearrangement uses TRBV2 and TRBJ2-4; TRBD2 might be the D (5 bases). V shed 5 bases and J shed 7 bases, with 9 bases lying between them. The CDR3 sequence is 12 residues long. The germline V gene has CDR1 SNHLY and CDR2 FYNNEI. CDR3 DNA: TGTGCCAGCAGTTACCCGGGGAACATTCAGTACTTC. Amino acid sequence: CASSYPGNIQYF.

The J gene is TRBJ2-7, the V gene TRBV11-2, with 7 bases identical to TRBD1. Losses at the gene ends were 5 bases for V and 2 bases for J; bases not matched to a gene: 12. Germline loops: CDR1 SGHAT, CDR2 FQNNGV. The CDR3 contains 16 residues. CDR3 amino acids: CASSPQTTGPAYEQYF. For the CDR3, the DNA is TGTGCCAGCAGCCCCCAAACGACAGGGCCGGCCTACGAGCAGTACTTC. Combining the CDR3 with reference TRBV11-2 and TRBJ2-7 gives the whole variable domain EAGVAQSPRYKIIEKRQSVAFWCNPISGHATLYWYQQILGQGPKLLIQFQNNGVVDDSQLPKDRFSAERLKGVDSTLKIQPAKLEDSAVYLCASSPQTTGPAYEQYFGPGTRLTVT.

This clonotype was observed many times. DNA of the CDR3: TGTGCCAGCAGCTCCACAGGGGGCAGCTATGGCTACACCTTC. This gives the protein CASSSTGGSYGYTF. The chain combines TRBV11-3 with TRBJ1-2; 9 bases are a match to TRBD1. J gave up 4 bases and V 4 bases, and 4 bases lay outside the gene matches. Germline V gene sequence: CDR1 SGHNT, CDR2 YENEEA. CDR3 length equals 14 residues. Using reference TRBV11-3 and TRBJ1-2 for the parts outside the CDR3, the full variable domain is EAGVVQSPRYKIIEKKQPVAFWCNPISGHNTLYWYLQNLGQGPELLIRYENEEAVDDSQLPKDRFSAERLKGVDSTLKIQPAELGDSAVYLCASSSTGGSYGYTFGSGTRLTVV.

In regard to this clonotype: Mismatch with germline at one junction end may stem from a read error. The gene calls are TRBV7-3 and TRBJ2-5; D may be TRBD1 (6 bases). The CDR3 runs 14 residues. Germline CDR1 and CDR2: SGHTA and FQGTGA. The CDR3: CASSPGPTGNSPHF. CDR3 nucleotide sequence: TGTGCCAGCAGCCCCGGGCCCACAGGGAATTCACCCCACTTC.

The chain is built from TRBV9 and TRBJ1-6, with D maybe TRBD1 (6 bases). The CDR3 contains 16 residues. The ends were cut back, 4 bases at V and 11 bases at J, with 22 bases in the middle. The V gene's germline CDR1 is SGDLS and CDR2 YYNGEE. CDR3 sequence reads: CASSLWETGNTAPLHF. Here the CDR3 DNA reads TGTGCCAGCAGCTTGTGGGAGACAGGTAATACCGCACCCCTCCACTTT.

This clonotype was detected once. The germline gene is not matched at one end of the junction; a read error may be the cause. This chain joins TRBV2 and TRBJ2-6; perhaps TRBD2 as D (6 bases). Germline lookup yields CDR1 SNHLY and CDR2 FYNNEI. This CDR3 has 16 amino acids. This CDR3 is CASSEAGSYGDNVLTF. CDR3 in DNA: TGTGCCAGCAGCGAAGCGGGTAGCTACGGGGACAACGTCCTGACTTTC. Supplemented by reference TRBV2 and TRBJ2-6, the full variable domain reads EPEVTQTPSHQVTQMGQEVILRCVPISNHLYFYWYRQILGQKVEFLVSFYNNEISEKSEIFDDQFSVERPDGSNFTLKIRSTKLEDSAMYFCASSEAGSYGDNVLTFGAGSRLTVL.

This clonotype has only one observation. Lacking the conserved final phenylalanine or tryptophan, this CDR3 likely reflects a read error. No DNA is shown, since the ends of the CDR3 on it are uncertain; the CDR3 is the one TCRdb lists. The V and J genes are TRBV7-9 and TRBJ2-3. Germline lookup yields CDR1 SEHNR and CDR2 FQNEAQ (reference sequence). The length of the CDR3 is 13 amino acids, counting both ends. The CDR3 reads CASSEGAETQYFG.

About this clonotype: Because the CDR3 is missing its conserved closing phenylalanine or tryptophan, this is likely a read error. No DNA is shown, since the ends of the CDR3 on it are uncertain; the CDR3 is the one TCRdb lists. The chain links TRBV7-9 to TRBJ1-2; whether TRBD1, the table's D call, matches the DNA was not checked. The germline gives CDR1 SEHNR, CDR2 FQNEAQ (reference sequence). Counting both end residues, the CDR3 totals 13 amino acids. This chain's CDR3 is CASSLDPDGTAPS.

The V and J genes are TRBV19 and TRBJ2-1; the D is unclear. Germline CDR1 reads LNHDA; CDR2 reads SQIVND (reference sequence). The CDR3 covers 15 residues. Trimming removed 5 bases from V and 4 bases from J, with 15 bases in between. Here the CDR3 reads CASSRSREAYNEQFF. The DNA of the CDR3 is TGTGCCAGTAGTCGGTCTAGGGAAGCGTACAATGAGCAGTTCTTC.

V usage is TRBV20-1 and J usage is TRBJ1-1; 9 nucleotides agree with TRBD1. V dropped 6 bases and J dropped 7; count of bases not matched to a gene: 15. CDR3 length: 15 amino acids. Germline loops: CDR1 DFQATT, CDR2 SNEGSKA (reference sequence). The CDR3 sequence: CSASSLKQGAHEAFF. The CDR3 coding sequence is TGCAGTGCCAGCAGTTTAAAACAGGGGGCTCATGAAGCTTTCTTT.

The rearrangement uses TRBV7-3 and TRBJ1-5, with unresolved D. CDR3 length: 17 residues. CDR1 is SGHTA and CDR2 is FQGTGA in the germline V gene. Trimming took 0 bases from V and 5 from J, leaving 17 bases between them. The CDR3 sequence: CASSLTASCPPHQPQHF. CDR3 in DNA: TGTGCCAGCAGCTTAACAGCGAGCTGTCCACCTCATCAGCCCCAGCATTTT.

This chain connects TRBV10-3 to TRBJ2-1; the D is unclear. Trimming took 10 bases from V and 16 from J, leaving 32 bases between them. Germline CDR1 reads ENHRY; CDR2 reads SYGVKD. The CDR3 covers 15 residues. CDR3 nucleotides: TGTGCCAGTAGTCAGGCGCTGGGTGTCTACGAGCAGTACTTCTTC. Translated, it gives CASSQALGVYEQYFF.

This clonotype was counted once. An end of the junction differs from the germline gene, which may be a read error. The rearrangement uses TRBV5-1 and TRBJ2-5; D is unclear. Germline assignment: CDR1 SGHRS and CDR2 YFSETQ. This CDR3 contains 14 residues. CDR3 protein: CASSLRSEERTQYF. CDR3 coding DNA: TGTGCCAGCAGCTTGAGATCGGAAGAGCGGACCCAGTACTTC.

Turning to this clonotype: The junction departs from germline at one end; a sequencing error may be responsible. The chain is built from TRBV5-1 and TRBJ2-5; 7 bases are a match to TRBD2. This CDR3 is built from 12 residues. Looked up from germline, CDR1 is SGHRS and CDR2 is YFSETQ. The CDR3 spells CASSGTSATKYF. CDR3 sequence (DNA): TGTGCCAGCAGCGGTACTAGCGCAACCAAGTACTTC.

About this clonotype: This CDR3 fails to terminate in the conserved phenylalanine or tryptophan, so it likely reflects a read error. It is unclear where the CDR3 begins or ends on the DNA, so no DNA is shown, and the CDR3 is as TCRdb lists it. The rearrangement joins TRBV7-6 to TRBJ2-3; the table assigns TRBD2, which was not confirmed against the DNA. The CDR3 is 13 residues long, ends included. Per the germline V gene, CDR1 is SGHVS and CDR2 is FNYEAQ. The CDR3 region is CASRRGGTNTQQY.

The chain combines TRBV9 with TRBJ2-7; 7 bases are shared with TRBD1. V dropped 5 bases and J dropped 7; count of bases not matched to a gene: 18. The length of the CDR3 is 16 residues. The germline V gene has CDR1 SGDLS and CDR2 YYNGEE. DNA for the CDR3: TGTGCCAGCAGGGCACCGGGACAGACGAAGCATTTTGAGCAGTACGTC. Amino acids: CASRAPGQTKHFEQYV.

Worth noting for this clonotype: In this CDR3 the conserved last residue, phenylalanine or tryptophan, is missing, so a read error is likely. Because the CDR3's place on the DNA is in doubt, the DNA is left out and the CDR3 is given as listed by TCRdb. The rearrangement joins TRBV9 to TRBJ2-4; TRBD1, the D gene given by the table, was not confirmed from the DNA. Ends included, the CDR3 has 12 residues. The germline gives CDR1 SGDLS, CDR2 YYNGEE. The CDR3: CASRSRARGQRP.

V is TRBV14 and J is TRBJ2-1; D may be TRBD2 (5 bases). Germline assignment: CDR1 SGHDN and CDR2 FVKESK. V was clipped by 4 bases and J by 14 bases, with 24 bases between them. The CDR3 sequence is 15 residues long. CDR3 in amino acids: CASSRGPIAKDGKFF. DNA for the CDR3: TGTGCCAGCAGCCGAGGGCCTATAGCGAAGGATGGGAAGTTCTTC. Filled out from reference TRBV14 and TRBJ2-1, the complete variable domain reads EAGVTQFPSHSVIEKGQTVTLRCDPISGHDNLYWYRRVMGKEIKFLLHFVKESKQDESGMPNNRFLAERTGGTYSTLKVQPAELEDSGVYFCASSRGPIAKDGKFFGPGTRLTVL.

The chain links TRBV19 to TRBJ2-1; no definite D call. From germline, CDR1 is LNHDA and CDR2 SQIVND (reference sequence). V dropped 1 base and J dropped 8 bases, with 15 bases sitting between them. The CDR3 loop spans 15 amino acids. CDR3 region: CASSIASGDSHEQFF. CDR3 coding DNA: TGTGCCAGTAGTATAGCTAGTGGAGATTCACATGAGCAGTTCTTC.

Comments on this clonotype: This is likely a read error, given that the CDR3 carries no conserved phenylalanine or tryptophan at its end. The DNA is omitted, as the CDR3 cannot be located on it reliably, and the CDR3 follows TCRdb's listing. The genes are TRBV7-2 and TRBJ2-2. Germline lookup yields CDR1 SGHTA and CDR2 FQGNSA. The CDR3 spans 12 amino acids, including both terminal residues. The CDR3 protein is CASSLAPGEVFH.

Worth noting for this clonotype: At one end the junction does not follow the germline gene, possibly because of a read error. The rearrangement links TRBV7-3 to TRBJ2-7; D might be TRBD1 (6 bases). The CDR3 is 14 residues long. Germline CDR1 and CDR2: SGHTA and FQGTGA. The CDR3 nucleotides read TGTGCCAGCTCAAGACAGGCCCACGCCGCTGAACACTGCTTC. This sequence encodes CASSRQAHAAEHCF.

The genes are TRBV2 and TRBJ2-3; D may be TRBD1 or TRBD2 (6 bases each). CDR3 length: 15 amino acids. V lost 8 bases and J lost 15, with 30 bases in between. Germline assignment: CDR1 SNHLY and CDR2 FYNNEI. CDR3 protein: CASGVGGTGTEYYYF. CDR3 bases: TGTGCCAGCGGGGTCGGGGGCACAGGTACGGAGTATTATTATTTT.

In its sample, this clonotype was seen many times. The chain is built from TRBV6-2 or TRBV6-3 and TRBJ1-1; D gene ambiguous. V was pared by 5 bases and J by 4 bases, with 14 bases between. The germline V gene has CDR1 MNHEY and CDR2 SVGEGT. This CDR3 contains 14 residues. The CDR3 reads CASSMRGGGTEAFF. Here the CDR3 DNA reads TGTGCCAGCAGTATGCGAGGCGGCGGCACTGAAGCTTTCTTT.